Listed below are T cell receptor beta chains from one sample, sequenced in a study of blood T cell repertoires in COVID-19. Some clones are missing from TCRdb's copy, which holds only in-frame ones; the method was immunoSEQ multiplex PCR. The table has some 60,000 clones, 80% to 90% seen once. The sequenced material came from peripheral blood. The receptors originated from a man between 60 and 75 years old with acute or convalescent COVID-19. The CDR3 runs from the conserved cysteine through the conserved F or W. Each record gives: J gene, D gene, clone size, V gene, CDR3 protein, CDR3 DNA. D genes are given only for firm matches. Size is omitted from some rows. Given values are once, few, many or a class for expanded clones.

>TRBJ2-7|TRBD2|NA|TRBV7-9
CASALGREVDEQYF
TGTGCCAGCGCGTTGGGGCGGGAGGTCGACGAGCAGTACTTC
>TRBJ2-2|TRBD1|NA|TRBV6-5
CASSPNRGRRSRFF
TGTGCCAGCAGTCCGAACAGGGGGCGAAGGTCGCGTTTTTTT
>TRBJ2-7|TRBD2|few|TRBV27
CASSPQLTSGSYEQYF
TGTGCCAGCAGTCCCCAACTGACTAGCGGTAGTTACGAGCAGTACTTC
>TRBJ2-2|TRBD2|NA|TRBV5-4
CASSHGPLAGANTGELFF
TGTGCCAGCAGCCATGGGCCTTTAGCGGGGGCGAACACCGGGGAGCTGTTTTTT
>TRBJ1-6|TRBD1|NA|TRBV27
CASSFDRQGRGSPLHF
TGTGCCAGCAGTTTCGACCGACAGGGAAGGGGTTCACCCCTCCACTTT
>TRBJ2-7|NA|once|TRBV28
CASILWGGREQYF
TGTGCCAGCATTCTTTGGGGGGGCCGCGAGCAGTACTTC
>TRBJ2-7|NA|NA|TRBV28
CASSLGNMGYEQYF
TGTGCCAGCAGTCTCGGGAATATGGGATACGAGCAGTACTTC
>TRBJ2-1|NA|NA|TRBV30
CAWTRDFGAYNEQFF
TGTGCCTGGACCAGAGACTTCGGAGCTTACAATGAGCAGTTCTTC
>TRBJ2-5|NA|NA|TRBV7-3
CASSLSVRGGETQYF
TGTGCCAGCAGCTTAAGTGTTAGGGGGGGGGAGACCCAGTACTTC
>TRBJ2-1|NA|NA|TRBV2
CASSDRGQFF
TGTGCCAGCAGCGATAGGGGACAGTTCTTC
>TRBJ1-6|NA|once|TRBV28
CASSLPSWTANSPLHF
TGTGCCAGCAGTCTCCCGTCCTGGACAGCGAATTCACCCCTCCACTTT
>TRBJ2-3|TRBD1|NA|TRBV29-1
CSVIRDRASDTQYF
TGCAGCGTGATTAGGGACAGGGCATCAGATACGCAGTATTTT